This T cell receptor beta chain was captured in a study of blood T cell repertoires in COVID-19. The germline CDR1 and CDR2 sequences are SNHLY and FYNNEI. The V and J ends lost 3 bases and 3 bases, in that order; junction bases with no gene match: 5. This CDR3 has 15 amino acids. This clone came up a few times. The assay was immunoSEQ multiplex PCR, and TCRdb's table has in-frame clones only and misses some. This sample carries a few hundred thousand clones, over 80% of them seen once, and the ten largest clones take roughly 10%. Sequencing was performed on peripheral blood. The chain employs TRBV2 and TRBJ1-5; the match to TRBD1 covers 7 bases. This TCR came from a woman in her sixties or seventies with COVID-19, enrolled during active disease. This CDR3 reads CASSETGYTNQPQHF. CDR3 in DNA: TGTGCCAGCAGTGAGACAGGGTATACCAATCAGCCCCAGCATTTT.